The 13 T cell receptor beta chains given below trace back to one sample, sequenced in a study of vaccination and CD4 T cells after COVID-19. The Oncomine TCR Beta short-read assay sequenced DNA from cultured CD4+ T cells. TCRdb fed the PCR reads into MiXCR, producing one record per CDR3 protein. Of thousands of distinct CDR3 sequences listed, roughly 44% are singletons. The treatment: approximately 10-day PBMC culture with coronavirus spike peptide pools or control peptides (ViraFEST assay). Gathered ahead of the COVID-19 pandemic (2011-2018) were the CD4+ T cells of the unexposed donor. No antigen has been identified for these receptors. Input material: CD4+ T cells from blood, cultured in vitro. These receptor sequences come from a human donor in good health.

The chain uses TRBV5-1 and TRBJ2-2; 10 nucleotides line up with TRBD1. With V trimmed by 4 bases and J by 5 bases, 5 bases remained unmatched. The CDR3 contains 15 residues. Germline values: CDR1 SGHRS, CDR2 YFSETQ. CDR3 residues: CASSHGTGETGELFF. The CDR3 DNA sequence: TGCGCCAGCAGCCATGGGACAGGGGAAACCGGGGAGCTGTTTTTT.

The V and J genes are TRBV19 and TRBJ1-1; TRBD1 aligns across 8 bases. V was pared by 3 bases and J by 0 bases, with 6 bases of the junction left unmatched. The V gene's germline CDR1 is LNHDA and CDR2 SQIVND (reference sequence). The CDR3 has 16 residues. The CDR3 nucleotides read TGTGCCAGTAGTATGGGGGCAGGGGGCCTGAACACTGAAGCTTTCTTT. This codes for CASSMGAGGLNTEAFF.

CDR3 protein: CASSRNRDSPYEQYF. CDR3 nucleotide sequence: TGTGCCAGCAGCCGAAACCGGGACTCACCCTACGAGCAGTACTTC. This chain links TRBV11-2 with TRBJ2-7; TRBD2 is a possible D gene (6 bases). This CDR3 spans 15 amino acids. Germline V gives CDR1 SGHAT, CDR2 FQNNGV. With 5 bases removed from V and 2 bases from J, the gap between germline ends came to 16 bases.

V and J are TRBV20-1 and TRBJ1-5; D unclear. V shed 6 bases and J shed 0 bases, with 9 bases lying between them. The CDR3 totals 13 residues. Germline V gene sequence: CDR1 DFQATT, CDR2 SNEGSKA (reference sequence). CDR3 sequence reads: CSARQYSNQPQHF. The DNA for the CDR3 is TGCAGTGCACGTCAGTATAGCAATCAGCCCCAGCATTTT.

This clonotype has just a few counts. The chain carries TRBV6-1 and TRBJ1-2; TRBD1 might be the D (6 bases). This CDR3 contains 13 residues. V was shortened by 6 bases and J by 2 bases, with 10 bases between the two germline ends. Germline assignment: CDR1 MNHNS and CDR2 SASEGT. The CDR3 DNA sequence: TGTGCCAGCAGAATTACAGGGAACTATGGCTACACCTTC. It codes for CASRITGNYGYTF.

The CDR3 region has the DNA TGTGCCAGCAGCTCGGGACAGGGCCTTAACTATGGCTACACCTTC. Translating gives CASSSGQGLNYGYTF. The chain links TRBV6-2 or TRBV6-3 to TRBJ1-2, with TRBD1 matching 9 bases. The CDR3 runs 15 residues. Germline V gene sequence: CDR1 MNHEY, CDR2 SVGEGT. With V trimmed by 6 bases and J by 1 base, 6 bases remained unmatched.

This sequence joins TRBV9 and TRBJ1-2; D is unresolved. CDR1 and CDR2 (germline): SGDLS, YYNGEE. V lost 0 bases, J lost 4 bases, and 10 bases lay in between. CDR3 length equals 14 residues. CDR3 protein: CASSVADSRYGYTF. The CDR3 DNA follows: TGTGCCAGCAGCGTAGCGGACTCGCGCTATGGCTACACCTTC.

This clonotype was detected once. This rearrangement joins TRBV5-4 to TRBJ1-1; D possibly corresponds to TRBD1 (5 bases). Per the germline V gene, CDR1 is SGHNT and CDR2 is YYREEE (reference sequence). V dropped 0 bases and J dropped 6 bases, with 12 bases sitting between them. The CDR3 has 14 residues. This CDR3 reads CASSLERAGPEAFF. CDR3 DNA: TGTGCCAGCAGCTTGGAAAGGGCAGGGCCTGAAGCTTTCTTT.

The chain employs TRBV14 and TRBJ2-5; D is ambiguous. V was pared by 0 bases and J by 5 bases, with 19 bases between. This CDR3 has 17 amino acids. CDR1 and CDR2 from the germline V gene are SGHDN and FVKESK. CDR3 DNA: TGTGCCAGCAGCCAAGATCGCCGCTCGGCGAATAGGGAGACCCAGTACTTC. This gives the protein CASSQDRRSANRETQYF. Supplemented by reference TRBV14 and TRBJ2-5, the full variable domain reads EAGVTQFPSHSVIEKGQTVTLRCDPISGHDNLYWYRRVMGKEIKFLLHFVKESKQDESGMPNNRFLAERTGGTYSTLKVQPAELEDSGVYFCASSQDRRSANRETQYFGPGTRLLVL.

The chain's CDR3 is CASSSDRAVNYGYTF. The CDR3 DNA sequence: TGTGCCAGCAGCTCAGACAGGGCTGTTAACTATGGCTACACCTTC. The chain carries TRBV7-6 and TRBJ1-2; the match to TRBD1 covers 7 bases. The germline gives CDR1 SGHVS, CDR2 FNYEAQ. The V and J ends lost 4 bases and 1 base, in that order; junction bases with no gene match: 6. This CDR3 region has 15 residues.

Only a few counts were recorded for this clonotype. The chain carries TRBV2 and TRBJ2-7; no definite D call. The CDR3 has 11 residues. Trimming removed 6 bases from V and 2 bases from J, with 5 bases in between. Per germline, CDR1 SNHLY and CDR2 FYNNEI. CDR3 residues: CASRETYEQYF. The CDR3 region has the DNA TGTGCCAGCAGGGAGACCTACGAGCAGTACTTC.

This clonotype was seen a handful of times. V gene TRBV7-2 combines with J gene TRBJ2-7; 7 bases agree with TRBD1. The CDR3 loop spans 16 amino acids. Looked up from germline, CDR1 is SGHTA and CDR2 is FQGNSA. With V trimmed by 1 base and J by 2 bases, 8 bases remained unmatched. The CDR3 bases are TGTGCCAGCAGCTTAGTCTCCGGACAGGTCGCCTACGAGCAGTACTTC. Amino acids: CASSLVSGQVAYEQYF.

The rearrangement joins TRBV10-3 to TRBJ1-1; D is unclear. The CDR3 is 13 residues long. Germline V gives CDR1 ENHRY, CDR2 SYGVKD. V lost 4 bases and J lost 2, with 8 bases in between. CDR3 amino acids: CAISVSGNTEAFF. In DNA, the CDR3 is TGTGCCATCAGTGTATCCGGAAACACTGAAGCTTTCTTT.